This note documents a single T cell receptor (beta chain) sequence. The V and J ends lost 8 bases and 6 bases respectively, with 17 bases between them. The CDR3 loop spans 14 amino acids. Looked up from germline, CDR1 is SEHNR and CDR2 is FQNEAQ (reference sequence). The entry originates in a study of T-cell memory formation after mild COVID-19. TCRdb reprocessed the 5' RACE reads via MiXCR and lists one record per CDR3 protein. This sample has fewer than 650,000 distinct CDR3 sequences, with 20% to 25% found just once. The sequencing input was PBMCs or a T cell subset sorted from them (not recorded which). The chain joins TRBV7-9 to TRBJ2-1, with D tentatively TRBD2 (6 bases). The receptor's source is an adult woman who had mild COVID-19 (a few samples of this study predate the infection). Cell type and time point are not known. The CDR3 nucleotides are TGTGCCAGCTGGCGGGACTTTCCCGGCAATGAGCAGTTCTTC. Protein: CASWRDFPGNEQFF.